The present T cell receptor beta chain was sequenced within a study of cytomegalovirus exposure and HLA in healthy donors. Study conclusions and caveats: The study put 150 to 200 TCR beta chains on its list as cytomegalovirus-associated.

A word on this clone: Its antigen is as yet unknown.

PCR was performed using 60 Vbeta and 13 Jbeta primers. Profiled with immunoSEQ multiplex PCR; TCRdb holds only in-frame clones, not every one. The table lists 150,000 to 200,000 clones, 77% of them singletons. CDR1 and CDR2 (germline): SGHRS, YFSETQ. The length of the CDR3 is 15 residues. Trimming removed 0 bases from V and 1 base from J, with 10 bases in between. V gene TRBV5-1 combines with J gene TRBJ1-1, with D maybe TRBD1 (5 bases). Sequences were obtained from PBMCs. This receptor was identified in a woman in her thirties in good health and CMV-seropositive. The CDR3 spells CASSLAQTGNTEAFF. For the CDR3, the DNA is TGCGCCAGCAGCTTGGCCCAAACAGGGAACACTGAAGCTTTCTTT.